Presented here are 4 T cell receptor beta chains from one specimen sequenced in a study of blood T cell repertoires in COVID-19. Here immunoSEQ multiplex PCR was the method, and the copy in TCRdb shows in-frame clones only, minus some. Among about 330,000 clones listed, 70% to 90% were seen once. The sample consisted of PBMCs or T cells enriched from blood (not recorded which). The receptors come from a woman under 30 who had recovered from COVID-19.

The rearrangement uses TRBV10-3 and TRBJ2-1; TRBD2 agrees at 10 bases. The CDR3 covers 15 residues. Trimming took 0 bases from V and 8 from J; bases not matched to a gene: 4. Per the germline V gene, CDR1 is ENHRY and CDR2 is SYGVKD. The CDR3 sequence is CAISESLAGAHEQFF. CDR3 nucleotides: TGTGCCATCAGTGAGTCCCTAGCGGGAGCGCATGAGCAGTTCTTC.

The genes are TRBV9 and TRBJ1-1; D is perhaps TRBD1 (5 bases). This CDR3 region has 12 residues. The germline V and J ends were trimmed by 6 bases and 5 bases, with 11 bases remaining between them. CDR1 and CDR2 (germline): SGDLS, YYNGEE. In DNA, the CDR3 is TGTGCCAGCACCTCCGGGGGGACTGAAGCTTTCTTT. Translation gives CASTSGGTEAFF.

The chain is built from TRBV18 and TRBJ2-2; TRBD2 agrees at 8 bases. The V and J ends lost 4 bases and 4 bases, in that order; junction bases with no gene match: 5. CDR1 and CDR2 (germline): KGHSH, LQKENI. This CDR3 is built from 15 residues. As DNA, the CDR3 is TGTGCCAGCTCACTACTAGCGGAGTCCACCGGGGAGCTGTTTTTT. Translated: CASSLLAESTGELFF.

J is TRBJ2-3 and V is TRBV4-2, with D unresolved. CDR1 and CDR2 from the germline V gene are LGHNA and YNFKEQ. Trimming cost V 0 bases and J 6 bases, with 10 bases left between them. The CDR3 runs 14 residues. CDR3 region: CASSQEHPGDTQYF. DNA for the CDR3: TGTGCCAGCAGCCAAGAGCATCCAGGCGATACGCAGTATTTT.